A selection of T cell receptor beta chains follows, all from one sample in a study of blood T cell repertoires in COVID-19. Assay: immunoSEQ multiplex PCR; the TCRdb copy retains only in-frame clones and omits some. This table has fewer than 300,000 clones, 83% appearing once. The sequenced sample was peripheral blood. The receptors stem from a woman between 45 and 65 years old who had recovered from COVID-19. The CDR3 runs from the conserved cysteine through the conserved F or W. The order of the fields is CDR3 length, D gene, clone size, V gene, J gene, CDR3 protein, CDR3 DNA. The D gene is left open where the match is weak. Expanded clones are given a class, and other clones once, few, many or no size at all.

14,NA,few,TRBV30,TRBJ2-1,CACPKGGRPNEQFF,TGTGCCTGTCCCAAGGGGGGGAGACCGAATGAGCAGTTCTTC
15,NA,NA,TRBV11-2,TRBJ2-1,CASSPPGWGGGEQFF,TGTGCCAGCAGCCCGCCCGGTTGGGGGGGCGGTGAGCAGTTCTTC
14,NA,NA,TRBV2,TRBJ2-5,CASSVVQGQETQYF,TGTGCCAGCAGTGTTGTTCAGGGCCAAGAGACCCAGTACTTC
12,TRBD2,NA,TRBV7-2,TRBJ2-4,CASRPSGNIQYF,TGTGCCAGCAGACCTAGCGGAAACATTCAGTACTTC
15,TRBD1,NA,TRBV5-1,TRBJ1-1,CASSTAGQGRTEAFF,TGCGCCAGCAGCACCGCCGGACAGGGAAGGACTGAAGCTTTCTTT
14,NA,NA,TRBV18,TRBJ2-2,CASSPGENTGELFF,TGTGCCAGCTCTCCGGGGGAGAACACCGGGGAGCTGTTTTTT
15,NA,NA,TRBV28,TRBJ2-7,CASSNLPPGGDEQYF,TGTGCCAGCAGCAACCTCCCCCCGGGGGGCGACGAGCAGTACTTC
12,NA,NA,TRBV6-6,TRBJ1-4,CASSSHSEKLFF,TGTGCCAGCAGTTCTCACTCGGAAAAACTGTTTTTT
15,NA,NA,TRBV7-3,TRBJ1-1,CASSLYGQWNTEAFF,TGTGCCAGCAGCTTATATGGACAGTGGAACACTGAAGCTTTCTTT
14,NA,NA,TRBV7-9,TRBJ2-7,CASSSTISSGKQYF,TGTGCCAGCAGCTCAACTATATCGTCCGGAAAGCAGTACTTC
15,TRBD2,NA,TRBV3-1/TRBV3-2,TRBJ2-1,CASRQGLATYNEQFF,TGTGCCAGCAGACAAGGACTAGCGACCTACAATGAGCAGTTCTTC
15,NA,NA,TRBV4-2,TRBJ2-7,CASSQDASSSYEQYF,TGTGCCAGCAGCCAAGATGCTAGCTCCTCCTACGAGCAGTACTTC
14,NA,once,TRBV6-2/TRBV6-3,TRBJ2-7,CASTPVVGAGEQYF,TGTGCCAGCACCCCAGTCGTAGGGGCTGGCGAGCAGTACTTC
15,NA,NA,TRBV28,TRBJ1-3,CASSLWQNSGNTIYF,TGTGCCAGCAGTTTATGGCAGAATTCTGGAAACACCATATATTTT
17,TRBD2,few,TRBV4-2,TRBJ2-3,CASSLNSGRGDTDTQYF,TGTGCCAGCAGCCTAAATTCGGGGCGGGGGGACACAGATACGCAGTATTTT
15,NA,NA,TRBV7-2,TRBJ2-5,CASSLVSRGQETQYF,TGTGCCAGCAGCTTAGTTTCTAGAGGACAAGAGACCCAGTACTTC
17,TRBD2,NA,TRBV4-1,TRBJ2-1,CASSQERRTSGSNEQFF,TGCGCCAGCAGCCAAGAGCGAAGGACTAGCGGGAGCAATGAGCAGTTCTTC
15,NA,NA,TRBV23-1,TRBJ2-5,CASSQSQRPQETQYF,TGCGCCAGCAGTCAATCCCAGCGGCCCCAAGAGACCCAGTACTTC
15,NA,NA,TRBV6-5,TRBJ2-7,CASSYSTVSTYEQYF,TGTGCCAGCAGTTACTCGACTGTCTCCACCTACGAGCAGTACTTC
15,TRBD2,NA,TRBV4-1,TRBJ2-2,CASSPGGGNTGELFF,TGCGCCAGCAGCCCCGGGGGGGGGAACACCGGGGAGCTGTTTTTT
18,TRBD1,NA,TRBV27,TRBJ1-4,CASSLGTGGSRANEKLFF,TGTGCCAGCAGTCTTGGGACAGGGGGGTCCAGGGCTAATGAAAAACTGTTTTTT
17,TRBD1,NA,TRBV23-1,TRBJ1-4,CASSPPTRPGTDEKLFF,TGCGCCAGCAGTCCTCCCACCCGTCCAGGGACAGATGAAAAACTGTTTTTT
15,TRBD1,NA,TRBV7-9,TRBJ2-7,CATSWGQAMPYEQYF,TGTGCTACGTCTTGGGGACAGGCGATGCCCTACGAGCAGTACTTC
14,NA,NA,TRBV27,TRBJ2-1,CARRAGLTSNEQFF,TGTGCCAGAAGGGCAGGGTTGACATCAAATGAGCAGTTCTTC
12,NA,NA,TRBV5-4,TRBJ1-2,CASSLGLYGYTF,TGTGCCAGCAGCTTGGGGCTCTATGGCTACACCTTC
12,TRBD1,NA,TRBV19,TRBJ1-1,CASSRIGTGVIF,TGTGCCAGTAGTCGGATCGGGACAGGAGTCATCTTT
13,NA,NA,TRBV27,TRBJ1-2,CASSKGGKNGYTF,TGTGCCAGCTCAAAAGGAGGGAAAAATGGCTACACCTTC
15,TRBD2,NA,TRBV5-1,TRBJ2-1,CASSLALTSGYEQFF,TGCGCCAGCAGCTTGGCCTTGACTAGCGGATATGAGCAGTTCTTC
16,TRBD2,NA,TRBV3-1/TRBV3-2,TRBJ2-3,CASSQFGLAAGGTQYF,TGTGCCAGCAGCCAATTTGGACTAGCCGCGGGGGGTACGCAGTATTTT
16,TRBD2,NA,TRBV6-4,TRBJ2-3,CASSVGTSGGADTQYF,TGTGCCAGCAGTGTTGGGACTAGCGGGGGGGCAGATACGCAGTATTTT
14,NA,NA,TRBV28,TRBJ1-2,CASSRQGLNYGYTF,TGTGCCAGCAGTCGCCAGGGACTGAACTATGGCTACACCTTC
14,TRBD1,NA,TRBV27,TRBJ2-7,CASSLSRQGYEQYF,TGTGCCAGCAGTTTATCCCGACAGGGGTACGAGCAGTACTTC
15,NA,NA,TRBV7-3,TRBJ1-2,CASSLDGAGNYGYTF,TGTGCCAGCAGCTTAGACGGCGCAGGCAACTATGGCTACACCTTC
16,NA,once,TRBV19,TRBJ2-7,CASSRGGAGNYYEQYF,TGTGCCAGTAGTAGGGGGGGCGCAGGGAACTACTACGAGCAGTACTTC
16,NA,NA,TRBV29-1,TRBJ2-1,CSVEGTGRLAYNEQFF,TGCAGCGTTGAAGGGACAGGACGGCTAGCGTACAATGAGCAGTTCTTC
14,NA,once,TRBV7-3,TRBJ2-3,CASSSGTSTDTQYF,TGTGCCAGCAGCTCGGGGACTAGCACAGATACGCAGTATTTT
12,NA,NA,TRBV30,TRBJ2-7,CAWRLSAGEQYF,TGTGCCTGGAGACTCTCAGCAGGAGAGCAGTACTTC
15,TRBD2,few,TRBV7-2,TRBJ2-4,CASSFSNGGKNIQYF,TGTGCCAGCAGCTTTAGCAACGGGGGGAAAAACATTCAGTACTTC
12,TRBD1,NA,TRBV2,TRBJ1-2,CASRTGGDGYTF,TGTGCCAGCAGGACAGGGGGCGATGGCTACACCTTC
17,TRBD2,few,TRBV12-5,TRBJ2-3,CASGLGGLAGATDTQYF,TGTGCTAGTGGTTTGGGGGGACTAGCGGGAGCAACAGATACGCAGTATTTT
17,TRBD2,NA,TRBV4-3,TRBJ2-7,CASSQSGSSGGSYEQYF,TGCGCCAGCAGCCAGAGCGGTTCCAGCGGGGGCTCCTACGAGCAGTACTTC
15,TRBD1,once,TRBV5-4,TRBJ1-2,CASSLRGQGNYGYTF,TGTGCCAGCAGCTTGCGAGGACAGGGGAACTATGGCTACACCTTC
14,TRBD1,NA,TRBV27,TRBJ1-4,CASSSRGPNEKLFF,TGTGCCAGCAGTTCCAGGGGGCCTAATGAAAAACTGTTTTTT
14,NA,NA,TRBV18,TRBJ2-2,CASSYGSGTGELFF,TGTGCCAGCTCATACGGGTCTGGAACCGGGGAGCTGTTTTTT
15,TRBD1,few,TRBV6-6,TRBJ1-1,CASSSSGQRNTEAFF,TGTGCCAGCAGTTCATCGGGACAGAGGAACACTGAAGCTTTCTTT
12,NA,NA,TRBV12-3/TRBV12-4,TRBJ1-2,CASKSSGYGYTF,TGTGCCAGCAAATCTTCCGGCTATGGCTACACCTTC
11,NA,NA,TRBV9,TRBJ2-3,CASSTTNTQYF,TGTGCCAGCAGCACCACAAATACGCAGTATTTT
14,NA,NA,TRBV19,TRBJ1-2,CASSRQGSWHGYTF,TGTGCCAGTAGCCGGCAGGGTTCTTGGCATGGCTACACCTTC
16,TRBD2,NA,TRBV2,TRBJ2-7,CASSEDLLAAAYEQYF,TGTGCCAGCAGTGAAGATTTACTAGCGGCTGCCTACGAGCAGTACTTC
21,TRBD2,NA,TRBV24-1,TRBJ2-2,CATSEPGGSGSVGFNTGELFF,TGTGCCACCAGTGAACCCGGGGGTAGCGGGAGCGTAGGATTTAACACCGGGGAGCTGTTTTTT
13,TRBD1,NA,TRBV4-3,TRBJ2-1,CASSQGGWQGVFF,TGCGCCAGCAGCCAGGGTGGTTGGCAGGGGGTTTTCTTC
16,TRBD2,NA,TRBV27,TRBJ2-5,CASSLQLAGGRETQYF,TGTGCCAGCAGTTTACAGCTAGCGGGGGGGAGGGAGACCCAGTACTTC
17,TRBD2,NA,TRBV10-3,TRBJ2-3,CAISEAASGRSTDTQYF,TGTGCCATCAGTGAGGCGGCTAGCGGGAGGAGCACAGATACGCAGTATTTT
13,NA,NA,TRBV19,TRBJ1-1,CASSIALQVEAFF,TGTGCCAGTAGTATTGCCCTCCAGGTTGAAGCTTTCTTT
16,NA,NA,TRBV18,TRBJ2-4,CASSPISGSERDIQYF,TGTGCCAGCTCACCAATCTCCGGGTCCGAGAGGGACATTCAGTACTTC
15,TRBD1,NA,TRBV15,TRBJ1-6,CATRGRMTGDSPLHF,TGTGCCACCAGGGGGAGGATGACAGGGGATTCACCCCTCCACTTT
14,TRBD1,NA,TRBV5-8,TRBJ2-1,CASSSRDRDDEQFF,TGTGCCAGCAGCTCGAGGGACAGGGATGATGAGCAGTTCTTC
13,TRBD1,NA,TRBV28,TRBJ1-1,CASSSSTGTEAFF,TGTGCCAGCAGCTCCTCGACAGGGACTGAAGCTTTCTTT
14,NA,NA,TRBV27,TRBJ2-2,CASSFRDGTGELFF,TGTGCCAGCAGTTTCAGGGATGGCACCGGGGAGCTGTTTTTT
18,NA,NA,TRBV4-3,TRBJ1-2,CASSQDGKKGVANYGYTF,TGCGCCAGCAGCCAAGATGGTAAGAAGGGGGTAGCTAACTATGGCTACACCTTC